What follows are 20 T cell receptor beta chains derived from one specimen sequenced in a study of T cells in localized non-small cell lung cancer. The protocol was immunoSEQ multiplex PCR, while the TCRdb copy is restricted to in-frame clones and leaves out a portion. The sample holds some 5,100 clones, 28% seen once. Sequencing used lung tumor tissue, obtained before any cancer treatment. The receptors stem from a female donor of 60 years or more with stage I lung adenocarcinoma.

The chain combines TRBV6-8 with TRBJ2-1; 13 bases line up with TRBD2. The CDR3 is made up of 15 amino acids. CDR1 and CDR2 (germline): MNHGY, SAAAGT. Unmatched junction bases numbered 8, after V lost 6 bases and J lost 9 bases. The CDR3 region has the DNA TGTGCCAGCAGGACCGGGACTAGCGGGACCATTGAGCAGTTCTTC. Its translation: CASRTGTSGTIEQFF.

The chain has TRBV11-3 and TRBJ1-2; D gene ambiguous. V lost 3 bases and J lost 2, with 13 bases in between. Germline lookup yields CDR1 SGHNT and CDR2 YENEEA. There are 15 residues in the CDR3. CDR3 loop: CASSLARKANYGYTF. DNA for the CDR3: TGTGCCAGCAGCTTGGCGCGGAAAGCAAACTATGGCTACACCTTC.

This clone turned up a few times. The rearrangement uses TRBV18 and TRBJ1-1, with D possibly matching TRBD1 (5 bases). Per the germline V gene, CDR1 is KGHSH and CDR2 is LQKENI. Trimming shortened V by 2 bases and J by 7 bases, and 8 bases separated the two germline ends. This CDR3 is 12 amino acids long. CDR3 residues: CASSPSGNEAFF. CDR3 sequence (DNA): TGTGCCAGCTCACCATCAGGGAATGAAGCTTTCTTT.

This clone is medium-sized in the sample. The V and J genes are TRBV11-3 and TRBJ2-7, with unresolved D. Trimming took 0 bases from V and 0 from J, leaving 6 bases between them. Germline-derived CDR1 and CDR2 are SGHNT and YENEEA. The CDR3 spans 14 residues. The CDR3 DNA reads TGTGCCAGCAGCTTAGACAGGAACTCCTACGAGCAGTACTTC. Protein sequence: CASSLDRNSYEQYF.

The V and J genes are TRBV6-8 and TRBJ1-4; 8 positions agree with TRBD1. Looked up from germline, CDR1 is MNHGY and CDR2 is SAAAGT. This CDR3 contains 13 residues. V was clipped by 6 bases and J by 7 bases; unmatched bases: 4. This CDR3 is CASRGTGSEKLFF. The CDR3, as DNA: TGTGCCAGCAGGGGGACAGGATCTGAAAAACTGTTTTTT.

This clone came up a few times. CDR3 amino acids: CASSELDVRGSSYEQYF. In DNA, the CDR3 is TGTGCCAGCAGTGAACTAGATGTTAGGGGGAGCTCCTACGAGCAGTACTTC. The chain has TRBV25-1 and TRBJ2-7, with D perhaps matching TRBD1 (6 bases). With 2 bases removed from V and 0 bases from J, the gap between germline ends came to 17 bases. Germline values: CDR1 MGHDK, CDR2 SYGVNS. CDR3 length: 17 residues.

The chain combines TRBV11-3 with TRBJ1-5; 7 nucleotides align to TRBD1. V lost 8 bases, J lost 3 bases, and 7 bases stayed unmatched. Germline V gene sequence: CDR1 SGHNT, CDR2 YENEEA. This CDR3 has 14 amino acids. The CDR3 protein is CASSTGDSNQPQHF. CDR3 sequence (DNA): TGTGCCAGCTCTACAGGGGACTCCAATCAGCCCCAGCATTTT.

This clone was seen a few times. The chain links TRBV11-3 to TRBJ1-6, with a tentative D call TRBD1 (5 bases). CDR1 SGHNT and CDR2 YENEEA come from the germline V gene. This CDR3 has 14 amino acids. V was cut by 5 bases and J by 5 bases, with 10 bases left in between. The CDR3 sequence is CASSQAGNNSPLHF. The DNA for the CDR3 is TGTGCCAGCAGCCAAGCAGGGAATAATTCACCCCTCCACTTT.

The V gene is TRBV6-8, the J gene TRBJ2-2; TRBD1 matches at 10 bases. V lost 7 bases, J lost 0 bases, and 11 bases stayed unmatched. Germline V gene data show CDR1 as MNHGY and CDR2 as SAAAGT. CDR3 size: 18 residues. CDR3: CASTKTGGPLANTGELFF. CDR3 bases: TGTGCCAGCACCAAGACAGGGGGCCCATTGGCGAACACCGGGGAGCTGTTTTTT.

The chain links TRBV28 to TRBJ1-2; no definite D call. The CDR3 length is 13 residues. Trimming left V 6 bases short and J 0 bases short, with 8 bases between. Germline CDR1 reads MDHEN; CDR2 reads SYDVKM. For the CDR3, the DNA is TGTGCCAGCAGCCAGCCACCTAACTATGGCTACACCTTC. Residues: CASSQPPNYGYTF.

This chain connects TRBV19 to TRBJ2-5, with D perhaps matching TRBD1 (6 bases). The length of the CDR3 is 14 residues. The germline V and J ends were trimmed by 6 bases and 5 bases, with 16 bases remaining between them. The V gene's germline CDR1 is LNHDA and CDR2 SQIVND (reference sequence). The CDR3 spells CASSLPGAPETQYF. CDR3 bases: TGTGCCAGTAGCCTACCAGGGGCTCCGGAGACCCAGTACTTC.

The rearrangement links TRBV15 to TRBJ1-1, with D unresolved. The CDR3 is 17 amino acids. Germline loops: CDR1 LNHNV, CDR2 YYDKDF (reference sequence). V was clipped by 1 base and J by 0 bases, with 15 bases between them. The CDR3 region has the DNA TGTGCCACCAGCAGAGTGAGAAGTAGAGGACTGAACACTGAAGCTTTCTTT. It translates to CATSRVRSRGLNTEAFF.

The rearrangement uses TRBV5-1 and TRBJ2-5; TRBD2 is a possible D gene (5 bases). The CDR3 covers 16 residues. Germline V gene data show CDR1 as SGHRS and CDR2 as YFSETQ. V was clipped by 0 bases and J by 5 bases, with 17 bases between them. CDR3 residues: CASSLGVLAGRETQYF. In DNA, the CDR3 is TGCGCCAGCAGCTTGGGCGTGCTAGCCGGAAGGGAGACCCAGTACTTC.

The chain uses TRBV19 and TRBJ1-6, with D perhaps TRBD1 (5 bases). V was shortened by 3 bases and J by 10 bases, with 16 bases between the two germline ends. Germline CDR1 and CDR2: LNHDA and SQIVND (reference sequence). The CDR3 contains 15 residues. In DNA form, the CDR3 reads TGTGCCAGTAGTATTTTCGGGGCCGCCGGGTCACCCCTCCACTTT. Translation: CASSIFGAAGSPLHF.

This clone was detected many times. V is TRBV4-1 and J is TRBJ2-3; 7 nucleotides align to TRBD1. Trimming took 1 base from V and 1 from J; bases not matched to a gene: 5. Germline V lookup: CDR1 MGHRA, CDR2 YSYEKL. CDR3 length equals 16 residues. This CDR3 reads CASSQADGQGTDTQYF. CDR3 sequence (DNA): TGCGCCAGCAGCCAAGCTGACGGACAGGGCACAGATACGCAGTATTTT.

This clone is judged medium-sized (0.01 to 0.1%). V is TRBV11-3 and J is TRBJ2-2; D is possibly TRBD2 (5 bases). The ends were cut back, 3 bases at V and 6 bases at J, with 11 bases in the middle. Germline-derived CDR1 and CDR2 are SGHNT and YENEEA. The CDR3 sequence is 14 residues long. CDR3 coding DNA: TGTGCCAGCAGCTTGTTCAGCGGTCCCGGGGAGCTGTTTTTT. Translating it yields CASSLFSGPGELFF.

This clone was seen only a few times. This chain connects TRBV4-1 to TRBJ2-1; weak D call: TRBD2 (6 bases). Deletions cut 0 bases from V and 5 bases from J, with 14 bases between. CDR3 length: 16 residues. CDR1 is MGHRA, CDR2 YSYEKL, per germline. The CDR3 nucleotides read TGCGCCAGCAGCCAAGATGCCGGGGGTAACCACAATGAGCAGTTCTTC. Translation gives CASSQDAGGNHNEQFF.

DNA of the CDR3: TGTGCCTGGAGTGTAGGGGGGGCAGGGGCCAATGAGCAGTTCTTC. It translates to CAWSVGGAGANEQFF. This chain connects TRBV30 to TRBJ2-1, with a weak D call TRBD2 (7 bases). CDR3 length: 15 amino acids. The germline V gene encodes CDR1 GTSNPN and CDR2 SVGIG (reference sequence). With 0 bases removed from V and 6 bases from J, the gap between germline ends came to 15 bases.

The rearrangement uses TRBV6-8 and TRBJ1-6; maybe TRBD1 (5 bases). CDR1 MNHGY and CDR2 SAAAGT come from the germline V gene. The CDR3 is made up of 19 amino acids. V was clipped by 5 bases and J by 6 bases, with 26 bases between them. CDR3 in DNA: TGTGCCAGCAGTGACGAGGGGTCCAGGAAAAGGTTAGGTAATTCACCCCTCCACTTT. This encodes CASSDEGSRKRLGNSPLHF.

The CDR3 spells CASSFRDGNYGYTF. The DNA of the CDR3 is TGTGCCAGCAGCTTTAGGGACGGTAACTATGGCTACACCTTC. V usage is TRBV11-3 and J usage is TRBJ1-2, with TRBD1 as a possible D gene (5 bases). CDR3 length: 14 amino acids. Trimming stripped 3 bases from V and 1 base from J, with 9 bases between. Germline assignment: CDR1 SGHNT and CDR2 YENEEA.